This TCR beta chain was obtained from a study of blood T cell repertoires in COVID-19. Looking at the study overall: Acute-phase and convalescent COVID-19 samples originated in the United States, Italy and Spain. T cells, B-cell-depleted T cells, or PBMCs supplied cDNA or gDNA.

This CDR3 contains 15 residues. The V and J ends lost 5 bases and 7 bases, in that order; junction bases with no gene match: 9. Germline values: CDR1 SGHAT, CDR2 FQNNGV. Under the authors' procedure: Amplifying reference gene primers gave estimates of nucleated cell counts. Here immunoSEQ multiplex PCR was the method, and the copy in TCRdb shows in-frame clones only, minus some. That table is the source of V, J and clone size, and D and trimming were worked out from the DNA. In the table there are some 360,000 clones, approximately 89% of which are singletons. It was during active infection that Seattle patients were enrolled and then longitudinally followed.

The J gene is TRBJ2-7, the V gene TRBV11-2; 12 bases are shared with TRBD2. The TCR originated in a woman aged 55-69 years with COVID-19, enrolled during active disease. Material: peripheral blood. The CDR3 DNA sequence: TGTGCCAGCAGCGAAAAAAGGACTAGCGGGGATGAGCAGTACTTC. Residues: CASSEKRTSGDEQYF. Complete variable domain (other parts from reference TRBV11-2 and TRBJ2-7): EAGVAQSPRYKIIEKRQSVAFWCNPISGHATLYWYQQILGQGPKLLIQFQNNGVVDDSQLPKDRFSAERLKGVDSTLKIQPAKLEDSAVYLCASSEKRTSGDEQYFGPGTRLTVT.